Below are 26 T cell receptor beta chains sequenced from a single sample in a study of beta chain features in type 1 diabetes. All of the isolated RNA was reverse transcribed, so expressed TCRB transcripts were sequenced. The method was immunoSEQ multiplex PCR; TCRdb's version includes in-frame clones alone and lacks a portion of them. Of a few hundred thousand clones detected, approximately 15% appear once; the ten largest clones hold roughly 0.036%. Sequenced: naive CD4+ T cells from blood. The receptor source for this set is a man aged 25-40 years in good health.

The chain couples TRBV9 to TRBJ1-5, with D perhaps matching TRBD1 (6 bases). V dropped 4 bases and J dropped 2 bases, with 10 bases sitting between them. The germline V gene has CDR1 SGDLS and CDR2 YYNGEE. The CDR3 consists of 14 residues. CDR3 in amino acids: CASSHRQGNQPQHF. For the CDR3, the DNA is TGTGCCAGCAGCCATCGACAGGGCAATCAGCCCCAGCATTTT.

The CDR3 nucleotides read TGTGCCAGCACCCAAGGGAGACAAAGTGGCTACACCTTC. It yields the protein CASTQGRQSGYTF. This chain uses TRBV6-5 with TRBJ1-2; D is uncertain. Germline V gives CDR1 MNHEY, CDR2 SVGAGI. The V gene lost 7 bases and the J gene lost 7 bases, with 16 bases spanning the gap. The CDR3 spans 13 residues.

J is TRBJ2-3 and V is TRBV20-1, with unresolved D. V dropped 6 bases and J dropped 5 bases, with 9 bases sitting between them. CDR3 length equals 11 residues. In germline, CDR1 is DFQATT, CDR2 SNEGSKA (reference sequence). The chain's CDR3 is CSANHQDTQYF. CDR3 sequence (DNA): TGCAGTGCGAATCATCAAGATACGCAGTATTTT.

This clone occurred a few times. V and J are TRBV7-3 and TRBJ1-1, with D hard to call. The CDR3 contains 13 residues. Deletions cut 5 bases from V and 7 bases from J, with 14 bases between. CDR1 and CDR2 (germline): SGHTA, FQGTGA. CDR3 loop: CASSPLNPGEAFF. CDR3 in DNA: TGTGCCAGCAGCCCGTTAAATCCTGGTGAAGCTTTCTTT.

The CDR3 loop reads CASSLGRKTDTQYF. CDR3 DNA: TGTGCCAGCAGCTTAGGGAGGAAAACAGATACGCAGTATTTT. The chain joins TRBV7-2 to TRBJ2-3, with a weak D call TRBD2 (5 bases). The CDR3 is 14 residues long. Germline V gene lookup returns CDR1 SGHTA and CDR2 FQGNSA. V gave up 1 base and J gave up 3 bases, with 8 bases separating them.

CDR3 residues: CASSVVERAGELFF. CDR3 in DNA: TGTGCCAGCAGCGTAGTCGAACGGGCCGGGGAGCTGTTTTTT. This chain joins TRBV9 and TRBJ2-2; D gene unclear. Trimming stripped 0 bases from V and 6 bases from J, with 9 bases between. This CDR3 is built from 14 residues. Looked up from germline, CDR1 is SGDLS and CDR2 is YYNGEE. The full variable domain, completed using reference TRBV9 and TRBJ2-2, is DSGVTQTPKHLITATGQRVTLRCSPRSGDLSVYWYQQSLDQGLQFLIQYYNGEERAKGNILERFSAQQFPDLHSELNLSSLELGDSALYFCASSVVERAGELFFGEGSRLTVL.

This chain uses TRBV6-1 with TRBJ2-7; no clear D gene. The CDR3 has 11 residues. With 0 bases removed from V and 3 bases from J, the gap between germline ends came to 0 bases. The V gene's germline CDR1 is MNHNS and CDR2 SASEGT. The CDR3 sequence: CASSEAYEQYV. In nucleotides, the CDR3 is TGTGCCAGCAGTGAAGCCTACGAGCAGTACGTC.

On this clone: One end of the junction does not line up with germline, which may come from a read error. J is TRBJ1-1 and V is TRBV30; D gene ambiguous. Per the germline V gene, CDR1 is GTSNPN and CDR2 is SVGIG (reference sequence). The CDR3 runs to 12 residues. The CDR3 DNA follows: TGTGCCTGGACCGATCTGAACACTAAAGCTTTCTTT. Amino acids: CAWTDLNTKAFF.

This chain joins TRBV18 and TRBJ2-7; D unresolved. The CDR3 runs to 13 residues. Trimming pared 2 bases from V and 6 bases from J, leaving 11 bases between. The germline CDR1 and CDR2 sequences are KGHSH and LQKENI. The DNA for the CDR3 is TGTGCCAGCTCACCAATAGAAACCGCCGAGCAGTACGTC. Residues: CASSPIETAEQYV.

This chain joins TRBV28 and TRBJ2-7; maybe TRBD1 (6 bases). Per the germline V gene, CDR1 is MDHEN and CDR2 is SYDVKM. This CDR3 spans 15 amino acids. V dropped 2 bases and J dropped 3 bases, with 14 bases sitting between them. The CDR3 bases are TGTGCCAGCAGTTTAGGCAGGGGATGGGACTACGAGCAGTACGTC. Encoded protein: CASSLGRGWDYEQYV.

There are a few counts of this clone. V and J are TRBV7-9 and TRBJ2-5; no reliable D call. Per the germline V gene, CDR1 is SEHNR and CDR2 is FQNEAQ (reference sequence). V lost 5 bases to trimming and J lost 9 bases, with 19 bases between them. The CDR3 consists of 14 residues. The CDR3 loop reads CASSKPMDDRAQYF. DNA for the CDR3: TGTGCCAGCAGCAAACCGATGGATGATCGAGCCCAGTACTTC.

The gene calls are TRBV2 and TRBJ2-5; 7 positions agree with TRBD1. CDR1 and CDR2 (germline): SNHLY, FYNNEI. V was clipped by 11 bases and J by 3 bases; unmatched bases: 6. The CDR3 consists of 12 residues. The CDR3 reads CASQGVKETQYF. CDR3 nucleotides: TGTGCCTCCCAGGGGGTTAAAGAGACCCAGTACTTC.

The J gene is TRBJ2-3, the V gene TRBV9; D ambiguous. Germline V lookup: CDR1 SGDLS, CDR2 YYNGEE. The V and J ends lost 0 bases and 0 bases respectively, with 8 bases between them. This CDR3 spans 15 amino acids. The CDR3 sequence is CASSVGLSSTDTQYF. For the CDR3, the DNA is TGTGCCAGCAGCGTAGGGCTATCTAGCACAGATACGCAGTATTTT.

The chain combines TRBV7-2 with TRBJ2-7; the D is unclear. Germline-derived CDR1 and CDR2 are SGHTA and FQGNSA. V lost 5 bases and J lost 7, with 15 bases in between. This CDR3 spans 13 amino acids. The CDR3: CASSLYLESEQYV. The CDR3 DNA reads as TGTGCCAGCAGCCTATACCTGGAGAGTGAGCAGTACGTC.

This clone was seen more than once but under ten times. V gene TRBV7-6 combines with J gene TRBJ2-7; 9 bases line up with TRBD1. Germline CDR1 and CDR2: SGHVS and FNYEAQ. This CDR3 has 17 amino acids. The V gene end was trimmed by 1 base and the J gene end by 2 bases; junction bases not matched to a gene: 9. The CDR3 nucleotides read TGTGCCAGCAGCTTAGTTGTTGGCGGGACAGGGACCTACGAGCAGTACTTC. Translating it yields CASSLVVGGTGTYEQYF.

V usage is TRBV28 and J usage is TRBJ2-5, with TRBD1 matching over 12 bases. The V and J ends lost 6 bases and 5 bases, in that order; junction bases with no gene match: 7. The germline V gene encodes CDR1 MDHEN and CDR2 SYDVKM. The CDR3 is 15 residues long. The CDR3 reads CASRPPGQGAETQYF. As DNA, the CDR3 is TGTGCCAGCAGGCCCCCGGGACAGGGGGCTGAGACCCAGTACTTC.

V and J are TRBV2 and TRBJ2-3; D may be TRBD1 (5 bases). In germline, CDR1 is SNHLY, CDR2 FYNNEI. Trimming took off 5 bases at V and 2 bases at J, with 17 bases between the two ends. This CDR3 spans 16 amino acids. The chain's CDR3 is CASSFQGQSLTDTQYF. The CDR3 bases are TGTGCCAGCAGTTTTCAGGGTCAGTCTCTCACAGATACGCAGTATTTT.

The CDR3 is CATSLSGYEQYV. The CDR3 nucleotides read TGTGCCACCAGCCTTAGCGGGTACGAGCAGTACGTC. The gene calls are TRBV15 and TRBJ2-7; 7 nucleotides match TRBD2. Germline V gives CDR1 LNHNV, CDR2 YYDKDF (reference sequence). CDR3 length: 12 residues. The V gene end was trimmed by 5 bases and the J gene end by 4 bases; junction bases not matched to a gene: 2.

Here the CDR3 reads CASKMGDGELFF. CDR3 in DNA: TGTGCCAGCAAAATGGGAGACGGGGAGCTGTTTTTT. This chain uses TRBV2 with TRBJ2-2; a weak D match, TRBD2 (5 bases). The V gene lost 7 bases and the J gene lost 7 bases, with 10 bases spanning the gap. In germline, CDR1 is SNHLY, CDR2 FYNNEI. The CDR3 is 12 amino acids.

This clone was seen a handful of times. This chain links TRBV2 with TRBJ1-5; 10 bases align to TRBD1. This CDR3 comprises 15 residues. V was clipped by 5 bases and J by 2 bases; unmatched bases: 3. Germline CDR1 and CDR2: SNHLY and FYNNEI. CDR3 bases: TGTGCCAGCAGTACCGGGACAGGGGGCAATCAGCCCCAGCATTTT. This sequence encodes CASSTGTGGNQPQHF. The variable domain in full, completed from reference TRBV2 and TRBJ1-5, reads EPEVTQTPSHQVTQMGQEVILRCVPISNHLYFYWYRQILGQKVEFLVSFYNNEISEKSEIFDDQFSVERPDGSNFTLKIRSTKLEDSAMYFCASSTGTGGNQPQHFGDGTRLSIL.

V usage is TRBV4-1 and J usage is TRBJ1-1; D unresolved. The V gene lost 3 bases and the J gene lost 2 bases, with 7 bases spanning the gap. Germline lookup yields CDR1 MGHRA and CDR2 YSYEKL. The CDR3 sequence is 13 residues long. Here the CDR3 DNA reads TGCGCCAGCAGCCATGGAGGCAACACTGAAGCTTTCTTT. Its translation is CASSHGGNTEAFF.

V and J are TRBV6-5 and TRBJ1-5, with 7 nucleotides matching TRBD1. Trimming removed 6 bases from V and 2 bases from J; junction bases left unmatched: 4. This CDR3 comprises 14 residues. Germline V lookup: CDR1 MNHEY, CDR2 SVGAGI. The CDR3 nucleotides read TGTGCCAGCAGCTCCACAGGGGGCAATCAGCCCCAGCATTTT. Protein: CASSSTGGNQPQHF.

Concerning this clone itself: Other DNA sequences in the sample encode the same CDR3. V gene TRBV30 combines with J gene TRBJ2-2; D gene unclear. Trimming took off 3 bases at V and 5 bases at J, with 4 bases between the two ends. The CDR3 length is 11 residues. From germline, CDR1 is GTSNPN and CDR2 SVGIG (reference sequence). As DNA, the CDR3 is TGTGCCTGGAGCGTAACCGGGGAGCTGTTTTTT. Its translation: CAWSVTGELFF.

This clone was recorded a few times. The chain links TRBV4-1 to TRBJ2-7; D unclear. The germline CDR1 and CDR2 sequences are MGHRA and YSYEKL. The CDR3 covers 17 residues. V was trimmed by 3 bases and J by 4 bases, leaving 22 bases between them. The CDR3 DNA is TGCGCCAGCAGCCAGTTCTGGCAAGGGTCCTCGTCTTACGAGCAGTACTTC. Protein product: CASSQFWQGSSSYEQYF.

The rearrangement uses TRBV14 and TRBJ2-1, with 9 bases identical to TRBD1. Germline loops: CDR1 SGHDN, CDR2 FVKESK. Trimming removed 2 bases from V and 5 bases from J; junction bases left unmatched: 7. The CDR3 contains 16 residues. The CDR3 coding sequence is TGTGCCAGCAGCCAATTCCCGGGACAGGGAAACAATGAGCAGTTCTTC. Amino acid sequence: CASSQFPGQGNNEQFF.

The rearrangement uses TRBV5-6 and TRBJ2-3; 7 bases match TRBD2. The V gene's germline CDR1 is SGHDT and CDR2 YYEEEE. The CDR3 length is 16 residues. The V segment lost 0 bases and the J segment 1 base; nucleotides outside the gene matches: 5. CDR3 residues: CASSLVAGVGTDTQYF. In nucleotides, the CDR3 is TGTGCCAGCAGCTTGGTTGCGGGGGTCGGCACAGATACGCAGTATTTT.